The 11 T cell receptor beta chains reported below all come from one sample, sequenced in a study of T cells expressing NK-cell markers. For each CDR3 protein, TCRdb gives one entry from its re-call of the 5' RACE reads, without DNA. This repertoire includes fewer than 550,000 distinct CDR3 sequences. Material: blood T cells: a sorted CD56 or NKG2C T cell subset, CD4+ or CD8+ T cells, or bulk PBMC T cells (not recorded which). These TCRs come from a woman aged 45 to 65 in good health.

The genes are TRBV3-1 and TRBJ2-1; TCRdb proposes TRBD2, but this gene call is untestable without DNA. CDR3 length equals 16 residues. Germline V gene sequence: CDR1 LGHDT, CDR2 YNNKEL (reference sequence). The CDR3 reads CASSQGLAERYNEQFF.

The V gene is TRBV24-1, the J gene TRBJ1-5. Germline V gene data show CDR1 as KGHDR and CDR2 as SFDVKD. The CDR3 consists of 13 residues. Here the CDR3 reads CATSDSSYNPQHF.

The CDR3 sequence is CASSLDQGGSLGTDTLYF. The chain combines TRBV5-1 with TRBJ2-3; the TRBD2 assignment by TCRdb is unverifiable without DNA. The CDR3 contains 18 residues. CDR1 SGHRS and CDR2 YFSETQ come from the germline V gene.

The chain uses TRBV24-1 and TRBJ2-3; no DNA is available, so the TRBD1 call from TCRdb remains unchecked. Per germline, CDR1 KGHDR and CDR2 SFDVKD. The CDR3 covers 13 residues. This chain's CDR3 is CATSDERADTQYF.

The gene calls are TRBV6-6 and TRBJ1-1. Germline CDR1 is MNHNY and CDR2 is SVGAGI (reference sequence). The CDR3 runs to 11 residues. The chain's CDR3 is CASSPSRLAFF.

J is TRBJ2-2 and V is TRBV19; TCRdb calls TRBD1, which cannot be checked without DNA. Germline V gene lookup returns CDR1 LNHDA and CDR2 SQIVND (reference sequence). The CDR3 has 16 residues. The CDR3 reads CASSIFRDRGPGELFF.

The chain carries TRBV7-2 and TRBJ1-5; the TCRdb D gene call, TRBD1, has no DNA to confirm it. CDR1 is SGHTA and CDR2 is FQGNSA in the germline V gene. The CDR3 contains 16 residues. The CDR3 here is CASSLVWALGGGFQHF.

V is TRBV5-6 and J is TRBJ2-7; TCRdb's D call, TRBD1, is unchecked because there is no DNA. The CDR3 sequence is 14 residues long. Germline CDR1 is SGHDT and CDR2 is YYEEEE. CDR3: CASMHLQGSGEQYF.

The chain combines TRBV5-5 with TRBJ2-1; there is no DNA to check the TCRdb D call of TRBD1. This CDR3 is 17 amino acids long. Germline V gives CDR1 SGHKS, CDR2 YYEKEE (reference sequence). CDR3 in amino acids: CASSLDLSLVRVNEQFF.

The rearrangement joins TRBV7-6 to TRBJ1-4; TCRdb's D call of TRBD1 is untestable without DNA. The CDR3 extends over 14 amino acids. Germline lookup yields CDR1 SGHVS and CDR2 FNYEAQ. CDR3 loop: CASSPQGTNEKLFF.

The V and J genes are TRBV7-9 and TRBJ2-7; there is no DNA to check the TCRdb D call of TRBD2. CDR3 size: 18 residues. Germline CDR1 is SEHNR and CDR2 is FQNEAQ (reference sequence). CDR3 amino acids: CASSLGHTTGVVPYEQYF.